These 30 T cell receptor beta chains share one sample of origin, sequenced in a study of blood T cell repertoires in COVID-19. TCRdb's copy holds only in-frame clones and misses some; the assay was immunoSEQ multiplex PCR. This sample has 200,000 to 300,000 clones, with about nine tenths found just once. The sequenced material came from peripheral blood. These receptor sequences come from a man aged 30 to 39 with COVID-19, enrolled during active disease.

This clone was found once. The J gene is TRBJ1-2, the V gene TRBV27; TRBD1 aligns across 7 bases. With 4 bases clipped from V and 7 bases from J, the junction kept 12 bases outside the gene matches. CDR1 and CDR2 (germline): MNHEY, SMNVEV (reference sequence). The CDR3 has 15 amino acids. CDR3: CASSYLGRAGGGYTF. In DNA form, the CDR3 reads TGTGCCAGCAGTTATTTGGGCAGGGCAGGGGGTGGCTACACCTTC.

The V gene is TRBV18, the J gene TRBJ1-1, with 9 bases aligning to TRBD1. CDR3 size: 13 residues. Germline lookup yields CDR1 KGHSH and CDR2 LQKENI. V was clipped by 2 bases and J by 7 bases; unmatched bases: 2. The CDR3 DNA follows: TGTGCCAGCTCACCAGGGACAGGGAGTGAAGCTTTCTTT. It specifies CASSPGTGSEAFF.

CDR3 sequence reads: CASSLGQGAYNEQFF. The CDR3 nucleotides are TGTGCCAGCAGTCTCGGACAGGGGGCTTACAATGAGCAGTTCTTC. The chain employs TRBV7-2 and TRBJ2-1, with 11 nucleotides matching TRBD1. V was pared by 6 bases and J by 4 bases, with 5 bases of the junction left unmatched. The germline V gene has CDR1 SGHTA and CDR2 FQGNSA. This CDR3 spans 15 amino acids.

The chain employs TRBV18 and TRBJ1-4; 8 bases map to TRBD1. Germline CDR1 KGHSH, CDR2 LQKENI. After removal of 6 bases from V and 8 bases from J, the junction contained 8 bases not matched to a gene. This CDR3 spans 14 amino acids. CDR3 bases: TGTGCCAGCTCCCAAGGACAGGGTTTAGAAAAACTGTTTTTT. Protein sequence: CASSQGQGLEKLFF.

A note on this clone: The sample carries other DNA sequences with the same CDR3. The rearrangement joins TRBV12-3 or TRBV12-4 to TRBJ1-2, with a tentative D call TRBD1 (6 bases). This CDR3 region has 13 residues. Trimming cost V 5 bases and J 3 bases, with 10 bases left between them. The CDR3 reads CASSPGQDYGYTF. The CDR3 DNA sequence: TGTGCCAGCAGTCCGGGACAAGACTATGGCTACACCTTC.

This chain connects TRBV7-7 to TRBJ2-5; 10 bases fit TRBD2. Germline V lookup: CDR1 SSHAT, CDR2 FNYEAQ (reference sequence). Trimming removed 1 base from V and 2 bases from J; junction bases left unmatched: 1. CDR3 length: 15 residues. CDR3 residues: CASSLGTSGQETQYF. CDR3 bases: TGTGCCAGCAGCTTAGGGACTAGCGGTCAAGAGACCCAGTACTTC. Combining the CDR3 with reference TRBV7-7 and TRBJ2-5 gives the whole variable domain GAGVSQSPRYKVTKRGQDVTLRCDPISSHATLYWYQQALGQGPEFLTYFNYEAQPDKSGLPSDRFSAERPEGSISTLTIQRTEQRDSAMYRCASSLGTSGQETQYFGPGTRLLVL.

This clone has only one observation. The CDR3 loop is CASRKIGPGQGRGYTF. CDR3 DNA sequence: TGCGCCAGCAGAAAAATAGGACCGGGACAGGGACGTGGCTACACCTTC. The V call is TRBV5-1, the J call TRBJ1-2, with 9 bases aligning to TRBD1. After removal of 5 bases from V and 7 bases from J, the junction contained 15 bases not matched to a gene. The germline gives CDR1 SGHRS, CDR2 YFSETQ. There are 16 residues in the CDR3.

This chain connects TRBV3-1 (or the pseudogene TRBV3-2) to TRBJ2-7; 10 positions match TRBD1. Germline CDR1 and CDR2: LGHDT and YNNKEL (reference sequence). The junction had 5 bases not matched to a gene; V was cut back by 0 bases and J by 3 bases. The CDR3 is 16 residues long. CDR3 protein: CASSQDGDRGRYEQYF. Written as DNA, the CDR3 is TGTGCCAGCAGCCAAGATGGGGACAGGGGCCGCTACGAGCAGTACTTC.

V is TRBV10-1 and J is TRBJ2-7; 10 positions agree with TRBD1. The CDR3 sequence is 14 residues long. Germline CDR1 WNHNN, CDR2 SYGVQD (reference sequence). V trimming: 4 bases; J trimming: 5 bases; junction bases outside the gene matches: 5. CDR3: CASSAGTGVDEQYF. CDR3 in DNA: TGCGCCAGCAGTGCCGGGACAGGGGTTGACGAGCAGTACTTC.

The chain links TRBV7-9 to TRBJ2-7; TRBD2 matches at 8 bases. Per germline, CDR1 SEHNR and CDR2 FQNEAQ (reference sequence). The V segment lost 3 bases and the J segment 2 bases; nucleotides outside the gene matches: 6. The CDR3 is 15 amino acids. CDR3 in amino acids: CASSFPTSVTYEQYF. CDR3 in DNA: TGTGCCAGCAGCTTTCCGACTAGCGTCACCTACGAGCAGTACTTC.

The V and J genes are TRBV19 and TRBJ1-2, with 9 bases that match TRBD1. The junction had 8 bases not matched to a gene; V was cut back by 6 bases and J by 0 bases. The germline gives CDR1 LNHDA, CDR2 SQIVND (reference sequence). The CDR3 loop spans 16 amino acids. The CDR3: CASRGTGTLSNYGYTF. CDR3 DNA sequence: TGTGCCAGTAGGGGGACAGGGACGTTATCTAACTATGGCTACACCTTC.

This chain links TRBV7-9 with TRBJ1-2; D gene uncertain. Germline V gene data show CDR1 as SEHNR and CDR2 as FQNEAQ (reference sequence). V gave up 5 bases and J gave up 6 bases, with 13 bases separating them. The CDR3 sequence is 13 residues long. CDR3 nucleotides: TGTGCCAGCAGCCCTCGCAAATCGGATGGCTACACCTTC. This gives the protein CASSPRKSDGYTF. Combining the CDR3 with reference TRBV7-9 and TRBJ1-2 gives the whole variable domain DTGVSQNPRHKITKRGQNVTFRCDPISEHNRLYWYRQTLGQGPEFLTYFQNEAQLEKSRLLSDRFSAERPKGSFSTLEIQRTEQGDSAMYLCASSPRKSDGYTFGSGTRLTVV.

This clone was seen once. The CDR3 region is CAISLTGGTEAFF. The DNA of the CDR3 is TGTGCCATCTCCCTGACAGGGGGCACTGAAGCTTTCTTT. V usage is TRBV10-3 and J usage is TRBJ1-1, with 9 positions matching TRBD1. The CDR3 spans 13 residues. Looked up from germline, CDR1 is ENHRY and CDR2 is SYGVKD. V lost 8 bases to trimming and J lost 4 bases; unmatched junction nucleotides: 5.

This rearrangement joins TRBV30 to TRBJ1-1; D gene ambiguous. Germline CDR1 reads GTSNPN; CDR2 reads SVGIG (reference sequence). The V end was cut by 3 bases, the J end by 2 bases, with 13 bases between. This CDR3 contains 14 residues. The CDR3, as DNA: TGTGCCTGGAGGCGTAGGGAGGGAAACACTGAAGCTTTCTTT. It translates to CAWRRREGNTEAFF.

This chain joins TRBV5-1 and TRBJ2-1, with TRBD2 matching over 9 bases. The V gene end was trimmed by 0 bases and the J gene end by 5 bases; junction bases not matched to a gene: 12. Germline CDR1 SGHRS, CDR2 YFSETQ. The CDR3 length is 18 residues. The CDR3 sequence is CASSLVVAGALIHNEQFF. CDR3 bases: TGCGCCAGCAGCTTGGTGGTAGCGGGGGCCCTAATTCACAATGAGCAGTTCTTC.

This chain uses TRBV7-3 with TRBJ2-3, with unresolved D. There are 13 residues in the CDR3. CDR1 is SGHTA, CDR2 FQGTGA, per germline. Trimming removed 2 bases from V and 3 bases from J, with 6 bases in between. The CDR3 DNA follows: TGTGCCAGCAGCTTAGATAGAACAGATACGCAGTATTTT. Residues: CASSLDRTDTQYF.

This chain uses TRBV2 with TRBJ1-4; 8 positions agree with TRBD1. The J segment lost 4 bases and the V segment lost 5 bases, leaving 6 bases of the junction unmatched. The germline V gene has CDR1 SNHLY and CDR2 FYNNEI. This CDR3 has 15 residues. CDR3 in amino acids: CASSSDRGHNEKLFF. The CDR3 nucleotides read TGTGCCAGCAGTTCCGACAGGGGCCATAATGAAAAACTGTTTTTT.

V gene TRBV27 combines with J gene TRBJ1-5, with D perhaps matching TRBD1 (6 bases). This CDR3 is built from 13 residues. Germline V gives CDR1 MNHEY, CDR2 SMNVEV (reference sequence). V lost 5 bases and J 9 bases, leaving 14 bases between the germline ends. The CDR3: CASSPLGGAPQHF. The CDR3 region has the DNA TGTGCCAGCAGTCCCCTAGGGGGGGCGCCCCAGCATTTT.

This chain uses TRBV5-1 with TRBJ2-1, with TRBD2 matching over 12 bases. Germline CDR1 is SGHRS and CDR2 is YFSETQ. CDR3 length: 15 amino acids. V lost 2 bases, J lost 10 bases, and 7 bases stayed unmatched. The CDR3 DNA is TGCGCCAGCAGCTTACAAGCCGGGACTAGCGGGGAGCAGTTCTTC. As protein: CASSLQAGTSGEQFF.

The genes are TRBV10-3 and TRBJ1-1, with D possibly TRBD1 on 6 matching bases. Trimming shortened V by 8 bases and J by 3 bases, and 10 bases separated the two germline ends. The CDR3 has 12 amino acids. CDR1 and CDR2 (germline): ENHRY, SYGVKD. DNA for the CDR3: TGTGCCATCTCCGGGACACACACTGAAGCTTTCTTT. Amino acids: CAISGTHTEAFF.

The chain couples TRBV3-1 (or the pseudogene TRBV3-2) to TRBJ2-1; no firm D call. The CDR3 sequence is 13 residues long. Per germline, CDR1 LGHDT and CDR2 YNNKEL (reference sequence). Trimming removed 0 bases from V and 6 bases from J, with 6 bases in between. The CDR3 protein is CASSQDPFNEQFF. DNA for the CDR3: TGTGCCAGCAGCCAAGATCCCTTCAATGAGCAGTTCTTC.

The genes are TRBV19 and TRBJ1-5; 7 positions match TRBD1. V lost 3 bases to trimming and J lost 0 bases; unmatched junction nucleotides: 8. The V gene's germline CDR1 is LNHDA and CDR2 SQIVND (reference sequence). The CDR3 spans 17 residues. CDR3 DNA sequence: TGTGCCAGTAGTATGATTAAGGGGGCGGGTAGCAATCAGCCCCAGCATTTT. This codes for CASSMIKGAGSNQPQHF.

The J gene is TRBJ2-3, the V gene TRBV12-3 or TRBV12-4; 7 bases are a match to TRBD2. The trim removed 11 bases at V and 4 bases at J, leaving 9 bases unmatched. The CDR3 runs 13 residues. CDR3 sequence (DNA): TGTGCCTCGTCCCGGGGGGTATCAGATACGCAGTATTTT. It yields the protein CASSRGVSDTQYF.

This chain connects TRBV7-9 to TRBJ1-3, with 7 bases that match TRBD1. There are 14 residues in the CDR3. From germline, CDR1 is SEHNR and CDR2 FQNEAQ (reference sequence). Germline trimming cut 7 bases from V and 4 bases from J; bases unmatched to any gene: 7. DNA for the CDR3: TGTGCCAGCACCGTGACAGGGTTCGGAAACACCATATATTTT. Amino acid sequence: CASTVTGFGNTIYF.

This chain connects TRBV5-4 to TRBJ2-7, with a tentative D call TRBD1 (5 bases). Germline V lookup: CDR1 SGHNT, CDR2 YYREEE (reference sequence). V lost 1 base and J 2 bases, leaving 10 bases between the germline ends. CDR3 length equals 14 residues. The CDR3 protein is CASSLRGYAYEQYF. The CDR3, as DNA: TGTGCCAGCAGCTTGAGGGGCTACGCCTACGAGCAGTACTTC.

This CDR3 is CACTQGARQPQHF. CDR3 nucleotide sequence: TGTGCCTGCACACAGGGGGCGAGACAGCCCCAGCATTTT. The chain has TRBV6-5 and TRBJ1-5, with 9 bases matching TRBD1. V dropped 11 bases and J dropped 7; count of bases not matched to a gene: 9. The CDR3 spans 13 residues. Germline V gene data show CDR1 as MNHEY and CDR2 as SVGAGI.

The V gene is TRBV5-1, the J gene TRBJ2-3, with 16 positions matching TRBD2. The V segment lost 2 bases and the J segment 1 base; nucleotides outside the gene matches: 4. The CDR3 is 18 residues long. The germline V gene encodes CDR1 SGHRS and CDR2 YFSETQ. The CDR3: CASSLGTSGGEGTDTQYF. The CDR3 DNA follows: TGCGCCAGCAGCTTAGGGACTAGCGGGGGGGAAGGCACAGATACGCAGTATTTT.

The genes are TRBV19 and TRBJ1-1, with unresolved D. CDR1 is LNHDA and CDR2 is SQIVND in the germline V gene (reference sequence). The CDR3 consists of 13 residues. Trimming left V 6 bases short and J 2 bases short, with 10 bases between. As DNA, the CDR3 is TGTGCCAGTAGGCCCTCCGGTAACACTGAAGCTTTCTTT. As protein: CASRPSGNTEAFF. Filled out from reference TRBV19 and TRBJ1-1, the complete variable domain reads DGGITQSPKYLFRKEGQNVTLSCEQNLNHDAMYWYRQDPGQGLRLIYYSQIVNDFQKGDIAEGYSVSREKKESFPLTVTSAQKNPTAFYLCASRPSGNTEAFFGQGTRLTVV.

CDR3 protein: CASSNTLEAFF. The CDR3 coding sequence is TGTGCCAGTTCCAACACCCTTGAAGCTTTCTTT. The V gene is TRBV19, the J gene TRBJ1-1; D call uncertain. CDR3 size: 11 residues. The V gene lost 8 bases and the J gene lost 7 bases, with 11 bases spanning the gap. Germline V gene lookup returns CDR1 LNHDA and CDR2 SQIVND (reference sequence).

The chain couples TRBV10-3 to TRBJ1-1, with TRBD1 matching 10 bases. V lost 8 bases and J lost 6; bases outside the gene matches: 18. This CDR3 has 17 amino acids. The germline V gene has CDR1 ENHRY and CDR2 SYGVKD. CDR3 protein: CAIGPGDRGRQAPEAFF. Written as DNA, the CDR3 is TGTGCCATCGGCCCCGGGGACAGGGGCCGACAGGCCCCTGAAGCTTTCTTT.